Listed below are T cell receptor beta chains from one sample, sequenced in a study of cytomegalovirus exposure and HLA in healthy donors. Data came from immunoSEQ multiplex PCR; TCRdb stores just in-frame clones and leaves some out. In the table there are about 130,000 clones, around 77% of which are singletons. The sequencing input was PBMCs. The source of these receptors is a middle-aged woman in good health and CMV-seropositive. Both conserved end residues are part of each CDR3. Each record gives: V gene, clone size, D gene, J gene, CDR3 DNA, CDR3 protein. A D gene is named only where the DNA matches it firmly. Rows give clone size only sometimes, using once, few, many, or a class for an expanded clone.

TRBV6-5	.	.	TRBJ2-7	TGTGCCAGCAGTTACTCGGCCAGGACCTACGAGCAGTACTTC	CASSYSARTYEQYF
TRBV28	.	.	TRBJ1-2	TGTGCCAGCGCTGGGAGGCCTCAGAGTGGCTACACCTTC	CASAGRPQSGYTF
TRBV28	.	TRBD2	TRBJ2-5	TGTGCCAGCAGTTTCCGCTTATTCAGGGTCCTAGCGGGAGAGACCCAGTACTTC	CASSFRLFRVLAGETQYF
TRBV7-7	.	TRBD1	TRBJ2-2	TGTGCCAGCAGCCCGGACCCCAGGGACAGTTTATACACCGGGGAGCTGTTTTTT	CASSPDPRDSLYTGELFF
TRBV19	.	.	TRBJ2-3	TGTGCCAGTAGTCCGGGAGACACAGATACGCAGTATTTT	CASSPGDTDTQYF
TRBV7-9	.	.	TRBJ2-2	TGTGCCAGCAGCGCAGCAGGGGCAGACACCGGGGAGCTGTTTTTT	CASSAAGADTGELFF
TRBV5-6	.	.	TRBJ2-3	TGTGCCAGCAGTTCTAAGACATCCCCTACGCAGTATTTT	CASSSKTSPTQYF
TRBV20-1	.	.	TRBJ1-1	TGCAGTGCTGCGGGATTCACTGAAGCTTTCTTT	CSAAGFTEAFF
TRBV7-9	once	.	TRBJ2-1	TGTGCCAGCACCGTTACTAGGTATGAGCAGTTCTTC	CASTVTRYEQFF
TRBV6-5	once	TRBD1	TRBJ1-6	TGTGCCAGCAGTCGACAGGGTGGTAATTCACCCCTCCACTTT	CASSRQGGNSPLHF
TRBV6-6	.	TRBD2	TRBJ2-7	TGTGCCAGCAGTTATCCGGGACTAACCTACGAGCAGTACTTC	CASSYPGLTYEQYF
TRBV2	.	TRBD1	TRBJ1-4	TGTGCCAGCAGTCGGGACAGGCGAAATGAAAAACTGTTTTTT	CASSRDRRNEKLFF
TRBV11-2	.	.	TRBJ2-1	TGTGCCAGCAGCTTGGAGGGGGGACAGACATGGAATGAGCAGTTCTTC	CASSLEGGQTWNEQFF
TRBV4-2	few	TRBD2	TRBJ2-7	TGTGCCAGCAGCCAAGATGGCCGAGGCAGCACGGGAGGCTACGAGCAGTACTTC	CASSQDGRGSTGGYEQYF
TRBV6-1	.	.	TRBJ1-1	TGTGCCAGCCTAACGACAGCCACTGAAGCTTTCTTT	CASLTTATEAFF
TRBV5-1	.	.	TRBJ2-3	TGCGCCAGCAGCTTGGCTAGAAACTCAGATACGCAGTATTTT	CASSLARNSDTQYF
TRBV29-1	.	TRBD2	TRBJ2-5	TGCAGCGTTGTACGGGGGGGGGAGACCCAGTACTTC	CSVVRGGETQYF
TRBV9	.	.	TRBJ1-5	TGTGCCACCCTATCGTCCGGGGGTGTGGATCAGCCCCAGCATTTT	CATLSSGGVDQPQHF
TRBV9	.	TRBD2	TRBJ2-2	TGTGCCAGCAGCTCGGGACTAGAGAACACCGGGGAGCTGTTTTTT	CASSSGLENTGELFF
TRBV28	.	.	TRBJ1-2	TGTGCCAGCAGCCTTCGGGGGGTCTATGGCTACACCTTC	CASSLRGVYGYTF
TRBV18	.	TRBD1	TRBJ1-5	TGTGCCAGCTCAGGACAGGGGAATCAGCCCCAGCATTTT	CASSGQGNQPQHF
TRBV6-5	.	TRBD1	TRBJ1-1	TGTGCCAGCAGTTCCACAGGGGGCACTGAAGCTTTCTTT	CASSSTGGTEAFF
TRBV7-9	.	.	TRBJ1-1	TGTGCCAGCAGCGCCCAGGGCTCGCACACTGAAGCTTTCTTT	CASSAQGSHTEAFF
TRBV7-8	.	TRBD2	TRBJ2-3	TGTGCCAGCAGCCTCGACGGGCTAGCGGGATACACAGATACGCAGTATTTT	CASSLDGLAGYTDTQYF
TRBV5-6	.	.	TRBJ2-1	TGTGCCAGCAGAAGCGGTTACTCCTACAATGAGCAGTTCTTC	CASRSGYSYNEQFF
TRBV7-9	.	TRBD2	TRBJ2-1	TGTGCCAGCAGCCTACGGACTAGCGGGAGGGTCAGCAATGAGCAGTTCTTC	CASSLRTSGRVSNEQFF
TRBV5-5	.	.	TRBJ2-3	TGTGCCAGCAGCTTAGACTACACAGATACGCAGTATTTT	CASSLDYTDTQYF
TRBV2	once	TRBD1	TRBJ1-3	TGTGCCAGCAGTGTGACGGGACAGGGGACGGGAAACACCATATATTTT	CASSVTGQGTGNTIYF
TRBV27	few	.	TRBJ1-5	TGTGCCAGCAGCCCAGACATACAGGGCAGCCAGCCCCAGCATTTT	CASSPDIQGSQPQHF
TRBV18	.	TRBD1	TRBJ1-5	TGTGCCAGCTCACCTACAGGGGAAATGGCGCCCCAGCATTTT	CASSPTGEMAPQHF
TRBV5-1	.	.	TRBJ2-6	TGCGCCAGCGGTCCGGAGGGGTCTTGGGCCAACGTCCTGACTTTC	CASGPEGSWANVLTF
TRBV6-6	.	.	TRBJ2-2	TGTGCCAGCAGTCGTACAGGGACCGCGAACACCGGGGAGCTGTTTTTT	CASSRTGTANTGELFF
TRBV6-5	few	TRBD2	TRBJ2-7	TGTGCCAGCAGTTCACCTAGCGGACCAGCCGAGCAGTACTTC	CASSSPSGPAEQYF
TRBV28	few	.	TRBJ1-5	TGTGCCAGCAGTTTACCGCCTGTAGGGGCAGGTCAGCCCCAGCATTTT	CASSLPPVGAGQPQHF
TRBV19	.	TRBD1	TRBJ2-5	TGTGCCAGTAGTTATCTTCAGGGGGACCAAGAGACCCAGTACTTC	CASSYLQGDQETQYF
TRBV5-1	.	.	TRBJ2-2	TGCGCCAGCAGCTTGGAACTAGCTGGTCAGGCGGAGCTGTTTTTT	CASSLELAGQAELFF
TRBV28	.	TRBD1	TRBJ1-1	TGTGCCAGCAGTTTGACAGGGATTCGCACTGAAGCTTTCTTT	CASSLTGIRTEAFF
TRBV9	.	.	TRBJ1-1	TGTGCCAGCAGCGCGGGGGGGAACACTGAAGCTTTCTTT	CASSAGGNTEAFF
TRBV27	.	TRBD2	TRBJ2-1	TGTGCCAGCAGTCCTCCGGCCCGACTAGCGGGTCTAGACAATGAGCAGTTCTTC	CASSPPARLAGLDNEQFF
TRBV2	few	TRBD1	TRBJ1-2	TGTGCCAGCAGTGACTTCCTCGGGACAGTCGGCTACACCTTC	CASSDFLGTVGYTF
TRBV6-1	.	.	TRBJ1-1	TGTGCCAGCAGTGGCCGACAAGTACTTGAAGCTTTCTTT	CASSGRQVLEAFF
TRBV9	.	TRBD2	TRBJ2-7	TGTGCCAGCAGCCCCCTTAGCGGGAGCTCTTACGAGCAGTACTTC	CASSPLSGSSYEQYF
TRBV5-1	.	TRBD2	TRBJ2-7	TGCGCCAGCAGCCCTAGCGGGAATCACTACGAGCAGTACTTC	CASSPSGNHYEQYF
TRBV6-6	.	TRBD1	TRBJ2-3	TGTGCCAGCAGGGGACAGGGAGGGTCATATACGCAGTATTTT	CASRGQGGSYTQYF
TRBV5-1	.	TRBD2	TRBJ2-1	TGCGCCAGCAGCTTAGCGGGACTAGCGGGCGATGAGCAGTTCTTC	CASSLAGLAGDEQFF
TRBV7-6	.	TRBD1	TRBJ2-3	TGTGCCAGCAGCTTGGGACAGGAAGGAGATACGCAGTATTTT	CASSLGQEGDTQYF